A selection of T cell receptor beta chains follows, all from one sample in a study of shared clonotypes between healthy human individuals. Only in-frame clones appear in the TCRdb table, and some are missing; sequencing was by immunoSEQ multiplex PCR. The repertoire consists of roughly 400,000 clones, with roughly 96% occurring once and the leading ten covering around 0.29%. The sequenced material came from memory CD8+ T cells sorted from blood. Every receptor here comes from a man between 25 and 39 years old in good health. CDR3s include the opening cysteine and the closing phenylalanine or tryptophan. The D gene is left open where the match is weak. Size tells how often a clone was seen (once, few, many) or the class of an expanded clone, and some rows leave it out.

d_call | cdr3_length | j_call | clone_size | v_call | cdr3_nt | cdr3_aa
NA | 17 | TRBJ2-3 | NA | TRBV5-6 | TGTGCCAGCAGCTTGGACGCAGCGGCGAACCCCACAGATACGCAGTATTTT | CASSLDAAANPTDTQYF
TRBD2 | 16 | TRBJ2-2 | NA | TRBV27 | TGTGCCAGCAGTTTATCAACTAGCGGGAACACCGGGGAGCTGTTTTTT | CASSLSTSGNTGELFF
NA | 14 | TRBJ1-5 | NA | TRBV30 | TGTGCCTGGAGTGAGTGGGTTAGCAATCAGCCCCAGCATTTT | CAWSEWVSNQPQHF
NA | 15 | TRBJ2-1 | NA | TRBV4-1 | TGCGCCAGCCATAGAACAGGGTCTCCCTACAATGAGCAGTTCTTC | CASHRTGSPYNEQFF
TRBD2 | 15 | TRBJ2-7 | NA | TRBV7-2 | TGTGCCAGCAGCTTAGGCCTAGCGGGTTCCTACGAGCAGTACTTC | CASSLGLAGSYEQYF
TRBD2 | 19 | TRBJ2-3 | NA | TRBV5-1 | TGCGCCAGCAGCTTGGCCAGGACTAGCGGGAGCATGAGCACAGATACGCAGTATTTT | CASSLARTSGSMSTDTQYF
NA | 12 | TRBJ2-3 | NA | TRBV28 | TGTGCCAGCAGACATAGAAGCGATACGCAGTATTTT | CASRHRSDTQYF
NA | 12 | TRBJ2-7 | NA | TRBV11-2 | TGTGCCAGCAGCTTCAGGCCCAACGAGCAGTACTTC | CASSFRPNEQYF
NA | 15 | TRBJ2-3 | NA | TRBV5-1 | TGCGCCAGCAGCTTGAGAGGGGCCAGCACAGATACGCAGTATTTT | CASSLRGASTDTQYF
NA | 13 | TRBJ2-7 | NA | TRBV2 | TGTGCCAGCAGAAGATTTGGGGCCTACGAGCAGTACTTC | CASRRFGAYEQYF
NA | 13 | TRBJ1-1 | NA | TRBV27 | TGTGCCAGCAGTTTAATGAGTAGCACTGAAGCTTTCTTT | CASSLMSSTEAFF
TRBD1 | 12 | TRBJ2-7 | NA | TRBV5-8 | TGTGCCAGCAGTCTAAGACAGGGCGAGCAGTACTTC | CASSLRQGEQYF
NA | 13 | TRBJ2-1 | NA | TRBV7-3 | TGTGCCAGCAGCTTATGGGCAAGTAGTGAGCAGTTCTTC | CASSLWASSEQFF
NA | 11 | TRBJ1-4 | few | TRBV5-1 | TGCGCCAGCAGCTTGGATGAAAAACTGTTTTTT | CASSLDEKLFF
TRBD1 | 15 | TRBJ1-2 | NA | TRBV13 | TGTGCCAGCAGCCGGGACAGCCCTCTAAACTATGGCTACACCTTC | CASSRDSPLNYGYTF
NA | 15 | TRBJ1-1 | NA | TRBV7-9 | TGTGCCAGCAGCTTGAGGTTCCGTGGGAACACTGAAGCTTTCTTT | CASSLRFRGNTEAFF
TRBD2 | 16 | TRBJ2-1 | NA | TRBV7-9 | TGTGCCAGCAGCTTAAGCGGGAGGGTGTTGTACAATGAGCAGTTCTTC | CASSLSGRVLYNEQFF
TRBD1 | 14 | TRBJ2-7 | NA | TRBV5-8 | TGTGCCAGCAGCTTCGGGACAGGAGGCTACGAGCAGTACTTC | CASSFGTGGYEQYF
NA | 14 | TRBJ2-2 | NA | TRBV27 | TGTGCCAGCAGACATCGGACGGGCACCGGGGAGCTGTTTTTT | CASRHRTGTGELFF
NA | 13 | TRBJ1-5 | NA | TRBV30 | TGTGCCTGGAGTGTAAAAGAGAATCAGCCCCAGCATTTT | CAWSVKENQPQHF
NA | 14 | TRBJ2-6 | NA | TRBV5-1 | TGCGCCAGCAGCGGGACAACTGGGGCCAACGTCCTGACTTTC | CASSGTTGANVLTF
NA | 17 | TRBJ2-1 | NA | TRBV27 | TGTGCCAGCAGTCTACTGGGGACCTCCAGATCCTACAATGAGCAGTTCTTC | CASSLLGTSRSYNEQFF
NA | 10 | TRBJ2-7 | once | TRBV10-1 | TGCGCCAGGAAGTTCTACGAGCAGTACTTC | CARKFYEQYF
NA | 11 | TRBJ2-7 | NA | TRBV30 | TGTGCCTGGAGTGTAGGGGGCGAGCAGTACTTC | CAWSVGGEQYF
NA | 12 | TRBJ2-3 | NA | TRBV5-4 | TGTGCCAGCAGCTTCAGGGCAGATACGCAGTATTTT | CASSFRADTQYF
NA | 13 | TRBJ1-1 | NA | TRBV14 | TGTGCCAGCAGTTGGGGGTGGAACACTGAAGCTTTCTTT | CASSWGWNTEAFF
NA | 17 | TRBJ1-5 | few | TRBV10-3 | TGTGCCATCAGTGAGTCTCCCAGGACAGTTCCCAATCAGCCCCAGCATTTT | CAISESPRTVPNQPQHF
NA | 13 | TRBJ1-2 | once | TRBV14 | TGTGCCAGCAGCCAAGCGGGGTGGGATGGCTACACCTTC | CASSQAGWDGYTF
TRBD1 | 18 | TRBJ1-2 | once | TRBV11-3 | TGTGCCAGCAGCTCCACATGGGGGACAGTCTTTGTTCTTGGTCGCTACACCTTC | CASSSTWGTVFVLGRYTF
NA | 16 | TRBJ2-1 | NA | TRBV5-1 | TGCGCCAGCAGCTTCCCACAGCTCCGCTCCTACAATGAGCAGTTCTTC | CASSFPQLRSYNEQFF
NA | 10 | TRBJ1-2 | NA | TRBV10-3 | TGTGCCATCGGGGGCAATGGCTACACCTTC | CAIGGNGYTF
NA | 12 | TRBJ2-1 | NA | TRBV18 | TGTGCCAGCTCACCGGGAGGGACAGAGCAGTTCTTC | CASSPGGTEQFF
TRBD1 | 16 | TRBJ2-7 | NA | TRBV6-5 | TGTGCCAGCAGTTACTCGCGACAGGGGGCTACCTACGAGCAGTACTTC | CASSYSRQGATYEQYF
TRBD2 | 16 | TRBJ2-2 | NA | TRBV10-3 | TGTGCCATCAGTGATGCGGGAGAAAAGTCCGCCGGGGAGCTGTTTTTT | CAISDAGEKSAGELFF
NA | 14 | TRBJ1-2 | NA | TRBV6-4 | TGTGCCAGCATGCCACCGGGAGACTTCCGTGGCTACACCTTC | CASMPPGDFRGYTF
NA | 11 | TRBJ2-4 | NA | TRBV27 | TGTGCCAGCAGTTTATCAAACATTCAGTACTTC | CASSLSNIQYF
TRBD1 | 16 | TRBJ1-1 | NA | TRBV18 | TGTGCCAGCTCACCACCGGGACAGGGGACGAACACTGAAGCTTTCTTT | CASSPPGQGTNTEAFF
TRBD2 | 16 | TRBJ2-5 | NA | TRBV19 | TGTGCCAGTAGTAGGAGGCTAGCGGGAGGGAGGGAGACCCAGTACTTC | CASSRRLAGGRETQYF
NA | 16 | TRBJ2-7 | NA | TRBV6-5 | TGTGCCAGCAGTTACGGAAAGACCGTACTCCACTACGAGCAGTACTTC | CASSYGKTVLHYEQYF
NA | 14 | TRBJ1-1 | NA | TRBV13 | NA | CASSFGSGRGAAFF
TRBD1 | 12 | TRBJ1-2 | NA | TRBV28 | TGTGCCAGCAGTGCGACAGGGTATGGCTACACCTTC | CASSATGYGYTF
TRBD2 | 15 | TRBJ2-7 | NA | TRBV7-8 | TGTGCCAGCAGCTTAGAACTAGCGGGGAACTACGAGCAGTACTTC | CASSLELAGNYEQYF
NA | 18 | TRBJ2-1 | NA | TRBV11-2 | TGTGCCAGCAGCTTTCTTTATATTGGCCGCAACTCCTACAATGAGCAGTTCTTC | CASSFLYIGRNSYNEQFF
NA | 14 | TRBJ1-5 | NA | TRBV19 | TGTGCCAGTAGTATGACAGGTAGCAATCAGCCCCAGCATTTT | CASSMTGSNQPQHF
NA | 12 | TRBJ2-3 | NA | TRBV2 | TGTGCCAGCAGTGAGGGTGTAGCTACGCAGTATTTT | CASSEGVATQYF
NA | 11 | TRBJ2-1 | NA | TRBV19 | TGTGCCAGTAGGAACTACAATGAGCAGTTCTTC | CASRNYNEQFF
NA | 13 | TRBJ2-1 | NA | TRBV7-9 | TGTGCCAGCAGCCGCTTGGGGAAGGATGAGCAGTTCTTC | CASSRLGKDEQFF
NA | 11 | TRBJ2-7 | NA | TRBV10-2 | TGCGCCAGCAGTACGGGATACGAGCAGTACTTC | CASSTGYEQYF
NA | 14 | TRBJ1-2 | NA | TRBV19 | TGTGCCAGTAGTATCCGCTCAGGCAACTATGGCTACACCTTC | CASSIRSGNYGYTF
TRBD2 | 14 | TRBJ2-1 | NA | TRBV6-6 | TGTGCCAGCAGTTACGGGACTAGCGGCAATGAGCAGTTCTTC | CASSYGTSGNEQFF
NA | 13 | TRBJ2-7 | NA | TRBV5-4 | TGTGCCAGCAGCTTCGACAGCTCCTACGAGCAGTACTTC | CASSFDSSYEQYF
TRBD2 | 14 | TRBJ2-7 | NA | TRBV28 | TGTGCCAGCAGTTTGACTAGCGGTCCCTACGAGCAGTACTTC | CASSLTSGPYEQYF